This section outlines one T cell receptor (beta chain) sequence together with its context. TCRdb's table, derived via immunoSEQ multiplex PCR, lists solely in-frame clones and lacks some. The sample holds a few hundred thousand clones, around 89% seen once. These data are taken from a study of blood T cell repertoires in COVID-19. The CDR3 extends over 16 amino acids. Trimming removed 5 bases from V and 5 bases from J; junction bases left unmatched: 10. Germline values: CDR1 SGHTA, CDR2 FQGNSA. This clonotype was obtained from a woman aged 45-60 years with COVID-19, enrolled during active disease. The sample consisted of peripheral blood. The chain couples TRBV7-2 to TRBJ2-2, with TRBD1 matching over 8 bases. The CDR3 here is CASSLGQGRRTGELFF. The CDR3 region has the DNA TGTGCCAGCAGCCTAGGACAGGGAAGAAGGACCGGGGAGCTGTTTTTT.